These T cell receptor beta chains were read from a single sample in a study of chemoradiotherapy in HPV16-positive cancers. Sequencing used immunoSEQ multiplex PCR; TCRdb keeps in-frame clones, though not all of them. This table has approximately 15,000 clones, 60% to 85% appearing once. This specimen was collected from a patient who underwent chemoradiotherapy. The receptors were gathered from a human donor with HPV-associated anogenital cancer. CDR3s include the opening cysteine and the closing phenylalanine or tryptophan. Fields, in order: J gene, D gene, V gene, clone size, CDR3 length, CDR3 protein, CDR3 DNA. The D gene is left open where the match is weak. Clone size is shown for a subset of rows, as once, few, many or a class of expanded clone.

j_call: TRBJ1-2
d_call: .
v_call: TRBV2
clone_size: .
cdr3_length: 17
cdr3_aa: CASSEDRARYRVRGYTF
cdr3_nt: TGTGCCAGCAGTGAAGATAGGGCCAGGTATCGCGTGAGGGGCTACACCTTC

j_call: TRBJ1-3
d_call: .
v_call: TRBV27
clone_size: .
cdr3_length: 14
cdr3_aa: CASSSPYSMNTIYF
cdr3_nt: TGTGCCAGCAGTTCGCCCTATTCTATGAACACCATATATTTT

j_call: TRBJ2-7
d_call: .
v_call: TRBV5-1
clone_size: .
cdr3_length: 16
cdr3_aa: CASSPGHTGPSNEQYF
cdr3_nt: TGCGCCAGCAGCCCTGGACATACCGGCCCCTCCAACGAGCAGTACTTC

j_call: TRBJ2-7
d_call: TRBD1
v_call: TRBV28
clone_size: .
cdr3_length: 14
cdr3_aa: CASSGLGTGVEQYF
cdr3_nt: TGTGCCAGCAGCGGCCTTGGGACAGGAGTCGAGCAGTACTTC

j_call: TRBJ1-2
d_call: .
v_call: TRBV30
clone_size: once
cdr3_length: 11
cdr3_aa: CAWGRSQGYTF
cdr3_nt: TGTGCCTGGGGAAGGTCGCAAGGCTACACCTTC

j_call: TRBJ1-5
d_call: .
v_call: TRBV4-3
clone_size: .
cdr3_length: 15
cdr3_aa: CASSQFTGSNQPQHF
cdr3_nt: TGCGCCAGCAGCCAGTTCACAGGTAGCAATCAGCCCCAGCATTTT

j_call: TRBJ1-3
d_call: .
v_call: TRBV5-1
clone_size: .
cdr3_length: 15
cdr3_aa: CASSLGGVSGNTIYF
cdr3_nt: TGCGCCAGCAGCTTGGGGGGCGTCTCTGGAAACACCATATATTTT

j_call: TRBJ1-5
d_call: .
v_call: TRBV7-2
clone_size: .
cdr3_length: 13
cdr3_aa: CASSAGLGQPQHF
cdr3_nt: TGTGCCAGCAGCGCGGGACTAGGTCAGCCCCAGCATTTT

j_call: TRBJ2-7
d_call: .
v_call: TRBV7-9
clone_size: .
cdr3_length: 12
cdr3_aa: CASSFHAYEQYF
cdr3_nt: TGTGCCAGCAGCTTTCATGCGTACGAGCAGTACTTC

j_call: TRBJ1-2
d_call: TRBD1
v_call: TRBV9
clone_size: .
cdr3_length: 14
cdr3_aa: CASSTRTGGPGYTF
cdr3_nt: TGTGCCAGCAGCACAAGGACAGGGGGACCAGGCTACACCTTC

j_call: TRBJ2-1
d_call: .
v_call: TRBV5-1
clone_size: .
cdr3_length: 13
cdr3_aa: CASSLIGGNEQFF
cdr3_nt: TGCGCCAGCAGCTTGATAGGGGGCAATGAGCAGTTCTTC

j_call: TRBJ2-2
d_call: .
v_call: TRBV2
clone_size: .
cdr3_length: 14
cdr3_aa: CARERHPDTGELFF
cdr3_nt: TGTGCCAGAGAAAGACACCCCGACACCGGGGAGCTGTTTTTT

j_call: TRBJ1-6
d_call: .
v_call: TRBV23-1
clone_size: few
cdr3_length: 18
cdr3_aa: CASRPTEGRSLYNSPLHF
cdr3_nt: TGCGCCAGCCGTCCGACTGAAGGACGGAGCCTCTATAATTCACCCCTCCACTTT

j_call: TRBJ1-6
d_call: .
v_call: TRBV19
clone_size: .
cdr3_length: 14
cdr3_aa: CASSIGTVNSPLHF
cdr3_nt: TGTGCCAGTAGTATAGGGACGGTTAATTCACCCCTCCACTTT

j_call: TRBJ2-7
d_call: .
v_call: TRBV4-3
clone_size: once
cdr3_length: 15
cdr3_aa: CASSLSSGTIHEQYF
cdr3_nt: TGCGCCAGCAGCTTGTCTTCCGGGACAATCCACGAGCAGTACTTC

j_call: TRBJ2-3
d_call: .
v_call: TRBV30
clone_size: .
cdr3_length: 14
cdr3_aa: CAWSPGASTDTQYF
cdr3_nt: TGTGCCTGGAGCCCGGGGGCAAGCACAGATACGCAGTATTTT

j_call: TRBJ1-2
d_call: .
v_call: TRBV5-4
clone_size: .
cdr3_length: 14
cdr3_aa: CASSLWGFGYGYTF
cdr3_nt: TGTGCCAGCAGCTTGTGGGGGTTTGGCTATGGCTACACCTTC

j_call: TRBJ2-2
d_call: .
v_call: TRBV2
clone_size: .
cdr3_length: 12
cdr3_aa: CASSEDRGELFF
cdr3_nt: TGTGCCAGCAGTGAAGACCGCGGGGAGCTGTTTTTT

j_call: TRBJ2-3
d_call: .
v_call: TRBV19
clone_size: .
cdr3_length: 15
cdr3_aa: CASSIVGGGVDTQYF
cdr3_nt: TGTGCCAGTAGTATAGTGGGAGGGGGCGTAGATACGCAGTATTTT

j_call: TRBJ1-2
d_call: .
v_call: TRBV7-6
clone_size: few
cdr3_length: 14
cdr3_aa: CASSLAAGTGGYTF
cdr3_nt: TGTGCCAGCAGCTTAGCGGCAGGGACTGGTGGCTACACCTTC

j_call: TRBJ2-1
d_call: .
v_call: TRBV5-1
clone_size: .
cdr3_length: 15
cdr3_aa: CASSLAGAGYNEQFF
cdr3_nt: TGCGCCAGCAGCTTGGCCGGAGCAGGTTACAATGAGCAGTTCTTC

j_call: TRBJ1-2
d_call: TRBD1
v_call: TRBV28
clone_size: .
cdr3_length: 15
cdr3_aa: CASSSPREGANGYTF
cdr3_nt: TGTGCCAGCAGTTCCCCGCGAGAGGGGGCGAATGGCTACACCTTC

j_call: TRBJ1-6
d_call: .
v_call: TRBV11-2
clone_size: .
cdr3_length: 17
cdr3_aa: CASSSALRDPYNSPLHF
cdr3_nt: TGTGCCAGCAGCTCCGCCCTTCGGGATCCGTATAATTCACCCCTCCACTTT

j_call: TRBJ1-3
d_call: .
v_call: TRBV5-4
clone_size: .
cdr3_length: 15
cdr3_aa: CASSLQTGSGNTIYF
cdr3_nt: TGTGCCAGCAGCTTGCAGACGGGCTCTGGAAACACCATATATTTT

j_call: TRBJ1-6
d_call: TRBD1
v_call: TRBV4-2
clone_size: .
cdr3_length: 15
cdr3_aa: CASSHDLQGDSPLHF
cdr3_nt: TGTGCCAGCAGCCATGACCTCCAGGGGGATTCACCCCTCCACTTT

j_call: TRBJ2-7
d_call: .
v_call: TRBV5-1
clone_size: .
cdr3_length: 13
cdr3_aa: CASSLEGQGGQYF
cdr3_nt: TGCGCCAGCAGCTTGGAAGGTCAGGGAGGGCAGTACTTC

j_call: TRBJ1-2
d_call: TRBD1
v_call: TRBV5-1
clone_size: .
cdr3_length: 13
cdr3_aa: CASSLVQGGGYTF
cdr3_nt: TGCGCCAGCAGCTTGGTGCAGGGGGGTGGCTACACCTTC

j_call: TRBJ1-5
d_call: .
v_call: TRBV4-3
clone_size: .
cdr3_length: 15
cdr3_aa: CASSQSTGFDQPQHF
cdr3_nt: TGCGCCAGCAGCCAATCAACAGGGTTCGACCAGCCCCAGCATTTT

j_call: TRBJ2-3
d_call: .
v_call: TRBV21-1
clone_size: .
cdr3_length: 18
cdr3_aa: CASSIRDRGNESTDTQYF
cdr3_nt: TGTGCCAGCAGCATCCGGGACAGGGGTAACGAAAGCACAGATACGCAGTATTTT

j_call: TRBJ1-3
d_call: .
v_call: TRBV28
clone_size: .
cdr3_length: 15
cdr3_aa: CASRATGTSGNTIYF
cdr3_nt: TGTGCCAGCCGCGCGACAGGCACCTCTGGAAACACCATATATTTT

j_call: TRBJ2-1
d_call: .
v_call: TRBV20-1
clone_size: .
cdr3_length: 11
cdr3_aa: CSADSYNEQFF
cdr3_nt: TGCAGTGCCGACAGCTACAATGAGCAGTTCTTC

j_call: TRBJ1-5
d_call: .
v_call: TRBV19
clone_size: .
cdr3_length: 13
cdr3_aa: CASSGQYNQPQHF
cdr3_nt: TGTGCCAGTAGCGGACAGTACAATCAGCCCCAGCATTTT

j_call: TRBJ1-6
d_call: TRBD1
v_call: TRBV28
clone_size: .
cdr3_length: 19
cdr3_aa: CASSQRQGLGVAYNSPLHF
cdr3_nt: TGTGCCAGCAGCCAAAGACAGGGCTTGGGGGTCGCCTATAATTCACCCCTCCACTTT

j_call: TRBJ1-5
d_call: TRBD1
v_call: TRBV5-6
clone_size: .
cdr3_length: 14
cdr3_aa: CASSLQGVHQPQHF
cdr3_nt: TGTGCCAGCAGCTTACAGGGGGTCCATCAGCCCCAGCATTTT

j_call: TRBJ2-1
d_call: .
v_call: TRBV13
clone_size: .
cdr3_length: 14
cdr3_aa: CASSQPPGYNEQFF
cdr3_nt: TGTGCCAGCAGCCAACCCCCAGGTTACAATGAGCAGTTCTTC

j_call: TRBJ2-5
d_call: .
v_call: TRBV20-1
clone_size: .
cdr3_length: 11
cdr3_aa: CSAAGRETQYF
cdr3_nt: TGCAGTGCTGCTGGGCGGGAGACCCAGTACTTC

j_call: TRBJ2-5
d_call: .
v_call: TRBV28
clone_size: .
cdr3_length: 14
cdr3_aa: CASSFGGQRKTQYF
cdr3_nt: TGTGCCAGCAGTTTCGGTGGGCAGAGGAAGACCCAGTACTTC

j_call: TRBJ1-1
d_call: TRBD1
v_call: TRBV28
clone_size: .
cdr3_length: 13
cdr3_aa: CASSLTGRTEAFF
cdr3_nt: TGTGCCAGCAGTTTGACAGGGAGGACTGAAGCTTTCTTT

j_call: TRBJ1-3
d_call: .
v_call: TRBV28
clone_size: .
cdr3_length: 16
cdr3_aa: CASSLWGGVSGNTIYF
cdr3_nt: TGTGCCAGCAGTTTATGGGGGGGGGTCTCTGGAAACACCATATATTTT

j_call: TRBJ2-4
d_call: .
v_call: TRBV27
clone_size: once
cdr3_length: 15
cdr3_aa: CASSSPREAKNIQYF
cdr3_nt: TGTGCCAGCAGTAGTCCTCGTGAGGCCAAAAACATTCAGTACTTC

j_call: TRBJ1-2
d_call: .
v_call: TRBV30
clone_size: .
cdr3_length: 12
cdr3_aa: CAWSSNNYGYTF
cdr3_nt: TGTGCCTGGAGTAGTAACAATTATGGCTACACCTTC

j_call: TRBJ1-1
d_call: TRBD1
v_call: TRBV5-1
clone_size: .
cdr3_length: 15
cdr3_aa: CASSRAGTGKGEAFF
cdr3_nt: TGCGCCAGCAGCCGAGCCGGGACAGGGAAAGGTGAAGCTTTCTTT

j_call: TRBJ1-2
d_call: .
v_call: TRBV7-9
clone_size: .
cdr3_length: 15
cdr3_aa: CASSLTEQTNYGYTF
cdr3_nt: TGTGCCAGCAGCCTGACAGAACAAACTAACTATGGCTACACCTTC

j_call: TRBJ2-1
d_call: .
v_call: TRBV5-5
clone_size: .
cdr3_length: 15
cdr3_aa: CASSHAVSSYNEQFF
cdr3_nt: TGTGCCAGCAGCCACGCGGTTAGCTCCTACAATGAGCAGTTCTTC

j_call: TRBJ1-4
d_call: .
v_call: TRBV4-2
clone_size: .
cdr3_length: 17
cdr3_aa: CASSQDQWGRKNEKLFF
cdr3_nt: TGTGCCAGCAGCCAAGATCAGTGGGGGCGTAAAAATGAAAAACTGTTTTTT

j_call: TRBJ2-2
d_call: TRBD2
v_call: TRBV9
clone_size: .
cdr3_length: 16
cdr3_aa: CASSVSGGARAGELFF
cdr3_nt: TGTGCCAGCAGCGTAAGCGGGGGGGCCAGGGCCGGGGAGCTGTTTTTT

j_call: TRBJ1-2
d_call: .
v_call: TRBV4-3
clone_size: .
cdr3_length: 14
cdr3_aa: CASSQAPFSPGYTF
cdr3_nt: TGCGCCAGCAGCCAAGCCCCCTTTTCACCTGGCTACACCTTC

j_call: TRBJ2-1
d_call: TRBD2
v_call: TRBV13
clone_size: .
cdr3_length: 17
cdr3_aa: CASSPRGLAGLYNEQFF
cdr3_nt: TGTGCCAGCAGCCCGAGAGGACTAGCGGGCCTATACAATGAGCAGTTCTTC

j_call: TRBJ2-7
d_call: .
v_call: TRBV28
clone_size: .
cdr3_length: 15
cdr3_aa: CASSSPGGALYEQYF
cdr3_nt: TGTGCCAGCAGTTCCCCGGGCGGGGCCCTCTACGAGCAGTACTTC

j_call: TRBJ2-3
d_call: .
v_call: TRBV14
clone_size: .
cdr3_length: 11
cdr3_aa: CASSLADTQYF
cdr3_nt: TGTGCCAGCAGCCTCGCAGATACGCAGTATTTT

j_call: TRBJ2-7
d_call: .
v_call: TRBV7-2
clone_size: .
cdr3_length: 15
cdr3_aa: CASSSSSLTYYEQYF
cdr3_nt: TGTGCCAGCAGCTCGAGTAGCCTAACTTACTACGAGCAGTACTTC

j_call: TRBJ2-5
d_call: .
v_call: TRBV14
clone_size: .
cdr3_length: 17
cdr3_aa: CASSQDDRGYPVRTQYF
cdr3_nt: TGTGCCAGCAGCCAAGATGACCGTGGGTACCCGGTCCGGACCCAGTACTTC

j_call: TRBJ2-1
d_call: .
v_call: TRBV4-2
clone_size: .
cdr3_length: 16
cdr3_aa: CASSQVKSRDYNEQFF
cdr3_nt: TGTGCCAGCAGCCAAGTAAAAAGCCGGGACTACAATGAGCAGTTCTTC

j_call: TRBJ2-5
d_call: .
v_call: TRBV7-8
clone_size: .
cdr3_length: 14
cdr3_aa: CASSGRRTAETQYF
cdr3_nt: TGTGCCAGCTCCGGTAGGAGGACCGCAGAGACCCAGTACTTC

j_call: TRBJ1-1
d_call: .
v_call: TRBV30
clone_size: .
cdr3_length: 13
cdr3_aa: CAWTSHLNTEAFF
cdr3_nt: TGTGCCTGGACGAGCCACCTGAACACTGAAGCTTTCTTT

j_call: TRBJ2-3
d_call: .
v_call: TRBV9
clone_size: .
cdr3_length: 13
cdr3_aa: CASSPSLRGTQYF
cdr3_nt: TGTGCCAGCAGCCCCTCGCTTCGGGGTACGCAGTATTTT